The 30 T cell receptor beta chains presented below share a single source sample, sequenced in a study of cytomegalovirus exposure and HLA in healthy donors. The PCR used 60 Vbeta and 13 Jbeta primers. This table comes from immunoSEQ multiplex PCR, and its TCRdb copy is limited to in-frame clones, with some not included. The sample holds about 100,000 clones, 65% to 80% seen once. The sequenced sample was PBMCs. These receptors originate from a woman aged 35 to 49 in good health and CMV-seronegative.

The CDR3 DNA sequence: TGTGCCAGCAGTTTAGGGGGCAGGGTCGGTCTTGAGCAGTTCTTC. As protein: CASSLGGRVGLEQFF. The chain employs TRBV28 and TRBJ2-1; TRBD1 might be the D (6 bases). The V end lost 2 bases, the J end lost 9 bases, and 17 bases lay between the germline ends. This CDR3 comprises 15 residues. The germline V gene has CDR1 MDHEN and CDR2 SYDVKM.

This chain joins TRBV15 and TRBJ2-3, with D unresolved. This CDR3 contains 12 residues. CDR1 is LNHNV, CDR2 YYDKDF, per germline (reference sequence). V lost 8 bases and J 4 bases, leaving 10 bases between the germline ends. The CDR3 loop is CATGVAADTQYF. Here the CDR3 DNA reads TGTGCCACCGGAGTGGCAGCAGATACGCAGTATTTT.

The chain recombines TRBV11-2 with TRBJ1-4; 8 bases fit TRBD1. The V gene's germline CDR1 is SGHAT and CDR2 FQNNGV. This CDR3 contains 13 residues. V was pared by 6 bases and J by 4 bases, with 1 base of the junction left unmatched. The CDR3 bases are TGTGCCAGCAGGACAGGGGATAATGAAAAACTGTTTTTT. Protein product: CASRTGDNEKLFF. Based on the CDR3 plus reference TRBV11-2 and TRBJ1-4, the full variable domain is EAGVAQSPRYKIIEKRQSVAFWCNPISGHATLYWYQQILGQGPKLLIQFQNNGVVDDSQLPKDRFSAERLKGVDSTLKIQPAKLEDSAVYLCASRTGDNEKLFFGSGTQLSVL.

Worth noting for this clone: At one end the junction does not follow the germline gene, possibly because of a read error. This chain connects TRBV7-9 to TRBJ1-2, with 11 bases that match TRBD1. The germline V gene encodes CDR1 SEHNR and CDR2 FQNEAQ (reference sequence). This CDR3 is built from 15 residues. CDR3 bases: TGTTCCAGCAGCTTTGGACAGGGGGCTGGCTATGGCTACACCTTC. As protein: CSSSFGQGAGYGYTF.

The J gene is TRBJ1-1, the V gene TRBV7-9; possibly TRBD1 for D (5 bases). CDR1 is SEHNR and CDR2 is FQNEAQ in the germline V gene (reference sequence). The V gene lost 2 bases and the J gene lost 4 bases, with 11 bases spanning the gap. This CDR3 spans 14 amino acids. In nucleotides, the CDR3 is TGTGCCAGCAGCTTAAATCAGGGCGTCACTGAAGCTTTCTTT. Translated: CASSLNQGVTEAFF.

Remarks on this clone: One end of the junction fails to match germline, which may point to a read error. The V and J genes are TRBV28 and TRBJ1-5, with D possibly being TRBD1 (6 bases). Germline V gene lookup returns CDR1 MDHEN and CDR2 SYDVKM. CDR3 length equals 16 residues. The CDR3 reads CANSRPGQYSNQPQHF. As DNA, the CDR3 is TGTGCCAACAGTCGACCGGGACAATATAGCAATCAGCCCCAGCATTTT.

V usage is TRBV9 and J usage is TRBJ2-7; the match to TRBD1 covers 8 bases. The CDR3 runs 14 residues. The germline gives CDR1 SGDLS, CDR2 YYNGEE. Trimming removed 4 bases from V and 1 base from J; junction bases left unmatched: 4. The CDR3, as DNA: TGTGCCAGCAGCAAACGACAGGGGTCCTACGAGCAGTACTTC. Translating it yields CASSKRQGSYEQYF.

The chain recombines TRBV4-3 with TRBJ1-5; perhaps TRBD1 as D (5 bases). Germline V gives CDR1 LGHNA, CDR2 YSLEER. Trimming cost V 0 bases and J 7 bases, with 7 bases left between them. This CDR3 comprises 13 residues. The CDR3 protein is CASSQEQGQPQHF. For the CDR3, the DNA is TGCGCCAGCAGCCAAGAGCAGGGACAGCCCCAGCATTTT.

Here the CDR3 DNA reads TGTGCCAGCAGCGACGGGTCGCGGGCTGAAGCTTTCTTT. Protein: CASSDGSRAEAFF. V gene TRBV2 combines with J gene TRBJ1-1, with D unclear. CDR1 is SNHLY and CDR2 is FYNNEI in the germline V gene. Trimming removed 6 bases at V and 6 bases at J, with 14 bases between. This CDR3 has 13 amino acids.

CDR3 residues: CASSAGPRSGNTIYF. The DNA of the CDR3 is TGTGCCAGCAGTGCGGGACCGCGCTCTGGAAACACCATATATTTT. The chain uses TRBV6-6 and TRBJ1-3; possible D gene TRBD1, 5 bases. The CDR3 has 15 residues. The ends were cut back, 5 bases at V and 0 bases at J, with 11 bases in the middle. Looked up from germline, CDR1 is MNHNY and CDR2 is SVGAGI (reference sequence).

This rearrangement joins TRBV18 to TRBJ2-3; the match to TRBD2 covers 9 bases. The CDR3 contains 17 residues. CDR1 and CDR2 from the germline V gene are KGHSH and LQKENI. With 1 base clipped from V and 2 bases from J, the junction kept 7 bases outside the gene matches. CDR3 residues: CASSPRLTSGHTDTQYF. CDR3 DNA sequence: TGTGCCAGCTCACCACGTTTAACTAGCGGGCACACAGATACGCAGTATTTT.

The CDR3 is CAWGFVTAYGYTF. The CDR3 nucleotides read TGTGCCTGGGGTTTTGTTACAGCTTATGGCTACACCTTC. The rearrangement joins TRBV30 to TRBJ1-2; D not resolved. Per the germline V gene, CDR1 is GTSNPN and CDR2 is SVGIG (reference sequence). Trimming cost V 5 bases and J 5 bases, with 15 bases left between them. This CDR3 has 13 residues.

V gene TRBV7-6 combines with J gene TRBJ2-5, with unresolved D. Germline CDR1 reads SGHVS; CDR2 reads FNYEAQ. V shed 5 bases and J shed 5 bases, with 9 bases lying between them. The CDR3 spans 12 residues. Here the CDR3 reads CASSRVSETQYF. The CDR3 nucleotides are TGTGCCAGCAGCCGCGTATCTGAGACCCAGTACTTC.

The V gene is TRBV28, the J gene TRBJ2-7; 9 positions match TRBD1. Germline CDR1 is MDHEN and CDR2 is SYDVKM. The CDR3 has 14 amino acids. Unmatched junction bases numbered 8, after V lost 6 bases and J lost 5 bases. CDR3 residues: CASRVPGQGHEQYF. Written as DNA, the CDR3 is TGTGCCAGCAGAGTCCCGGGACAGGGACACGAGCAGTACTTC.

The chain combines TRBV29-1 with TRBJ2-7, with D possibly being TRBD1 (5 bases). CDR1 SQVTM and CDR2 ANQGSEA come from the germline V gene. V shed 4 bases and J shed 5 bases, with 12 bases lying between them. This CDR3 is 12 amino acids long. The CDR3 region is CSVGGGPHEQYF. The CDR3 DNA sequence: TGCAGCGTTGGGGGCGGTCCTCACGAGCAGTACTTC.

The V gene is TRBV19, the J gene TRBJ2-7; 13 positions match TRBD2. Germline-derived CDR1 and CDR2 are LNHDA and SQIVND (reference sequence). This CDR3 is built from 15 residues. With 6 bases clipped from V and 5 bases from J, the junction kept 7 bases outside the gene matches. This CDR3 reads CASSTGTSGKDEQYF. In DNA form, the CDR3 reads TGTGCCAGTAGCACCGGGACTAGCGGGAAAGACGAGCAGTACTTC.

The chain joins TRBV10-1 to TRBJ2-3; D might be TRBD2 (6 bases). Germline V gene data show CDR1 as WNHNN and CDR2 as SYGVQD (reference sequence). This CDR3 comprises 13 residues. V was pared by 0 bases and J by 6 bases, with 7 bases between. The CDR3, as DNA: TGCGCCAGCAGTGAGTCGGGACTCGATACGCAGTATTTT. The encoded protein is CASSESGLDTQYF.

This clone was picked up a small number of times. V and J are TRBV15 and TRBJ2-1; D is possibly TRBD1 (5 bases). Between the trimmed V and J ends, which lost 4 bases and 3 bases, there was a span of 13 bases. The germline V gene encodes CDR1 LNHNV and CDR2 YYDKDF (reference sequence). The CDR3 runs to 15 residues. The CDR3 coding sequence is TGTGCCACCAGCACCAGGGCCGGGTACTACAATGAGCAGTTCTTC. It translates to CATSTRAGYYNEQFF.

The chain employs TRBV28 and TRBJ1-5, with D tentatively TRBD1 (6 bases). CDR3 length equals 15 residues. Germline V gene data show CDR1 as MDHEN and CDR2 as SYDVKM. The ends were cut back, 5 bases at V and 9 bases at J, with 20 bases in the middle. CDR3 DNA sequence: TGTGCCAGCAGTATCCTATCAGGGGTTACGCGGCCCCAGCATTTT. Translated: CASSILSGVTRPQHF.

This chain links TRBV28 with TRBJ2-4; tentative D call: TRBD2 (5 bases). Looked up from germline, CDR1 is MDHEN and CDR2 is SYDVKM. This CDR3 contains 14 residues. V was cut by 6 bases and J by 12 bases, with 21 bases left in between. The CDR3 here is CASSPMPLSGSQYF. In DNA form, the CDR3 reads TGTGCCAGCAGCCCCATGCCATTGAGTGGGAGTCAGTACTTC.

V is TRBV10-3 and J is TRBJ1-1, with 9 positions matching TRBD1. CDR1 ENHRY and CDR2 SYGVKD come from the germline V gene. The J segment lost 7 bases and the V segment lost 7 bases, leaving 13 bases of the junction unmatched. The CDR3 spans 15 residues. CDR3 region: CAINESPTGGVEAFF. For the CDR3, the DNA is TGTGCCATCAACGAATCCCCAACAGGGGGCGTTGAAGCTTTCTTT.

This clone was detected only a few times. The V and J genes are TRBV7-2 and TRBJ2-1, with 12 bases lining up with TRBD2. The junction had 9 bases not matched to a gene; V was cut back by 1 base and J by 8 bases. In germline, CDR1 is SGHTA, CDR2 FQGNSA. The CDR3 contains 17 residues. The CDR3 coding sequence is TGTGCCAGCAGCTTAGGGGCTAGCGGGGGGGGCATCGATGAGCAGTTCTTC. It specifies CASSLGASGGGIDEQFF.

V usage is TRBV28 and J usage is TRBJ1-5, with TRBD1 identical over 8 bases. Germline loops: CDR1 MDHEN, CDR2 SYDVKM. This CDR3 comprises 15 residues. V trimming: 4 bases; J trimming: 9 bases; junction bases outside the gene matches: 11. The CDR3 is CASSSQGAPGPPQHF. CDR3 coding DNA: TGTGCCAGCAGTTCCCAGGGGGCTCCGGGTCCGCCCCAGCATTTT.

This clone was picked up a small number of times. The V gene is TRBV7-2, the J gene TRBJ2-7; D might be TRBD1 (5 bases). The V end lost 6 bases, the J end lost 0 bases, and 12 bases lay between the germline ends. The CDR3 sequence is 14 residues long. Germline-derived CDR1 and CDR2 are SGHTA and FQGNSA. This CDR3 is CASSATVGSYEQYF. The CDR3 DNA reads TGTGCCAGCAGTGCGACAGTAGGCTCCTACGAGCAGTACTTC. The full variable domain, completed using reference TRBV7-2 and TRBJ2-7, is GAGVSQSPSNKVTEKGKDVELRCDPISGHTALYWYRQSLGQGLEFLIYFQGNSAPDKSGLPSDRFSAERTGGSVSTLTIQRTQQEDSAVYLCASSATVGSYEQYFGPGTRLTVT.

The genes are TRBV5-1 and TRBJ2-5, with TRBD2 as a possible D gene (6 bases). CDR3 length: 13 amino acids. The ends were cut back, 3 bases at V and 2 bases at J, with 8 bases in the middle. From germline, CDR1 is SGHRS and CDR2 YFSETQ. CDR3 region: CASSSEGQETQYF. CDR3 sequence (DNA): TGCGCCAGCAGCTCGGAGGGGCAAGAGACCCAGTACTTC.

Comments on this clone: The sample holds other DNA sequences that translate to the same CDR3. This sequence joins TRBV30 and TRBJ1-2; D gene unclear. This CDR3 is built from 12 residues. V was cut by 0 bases and J by 5 bases, with 7 bases left in between. Germline CDR1 reads GTSNPN; CDR2 reads SVGIG (reference sequence). Here the CDR3 DNA reads TGTGCCTGGAGTGTACGCGGGTATGGCTACACCTTC. This codes for CAWSVRGYGYTF.

V gene TRBV4-3 combines with J gene TRBJ2-7, with 9 nucleotides matching TRBD2. V was clipped by 4 bases and J by 1 base; unmatched bases: 8. The CDR3 runs to 16 residues. Germline-derived CDR1 and CDR2 are LGHNA and YSLEER. DNA for the CDR3: TGCGCCAGCAGCCTTGGTCCGGGACTAGCATCCTACGAGCAGTACTTC. Translating it yields CASSLGPGLASYEQYF.

V usage is TRBV28 and J usage is TRBJ1-1; D is possibly TRBD1 (5 bases). Germline loops: CDR1 MDHEN, CDR2 SYDVKM. Trimming cost V 6 bases and J 4 bases, with 15 bases left between them. The CDR3 is 14 amino acids. The CDR3: CASRHGVGGTEAFF. CDR3 coding DNA: TGTGCCAGCAGGCATGGGGTCGGGGGCACTGAAGCTTTCTTT. Full variable domain (remainder filled in from reference TRBV28 and TRBJ1-1): DVKVTQSSRYLVKRTGEKVFLECVQDMDHENMFWYRQDPGLGLRLIYFSYDVKMKEKGDIPEGYSVSREKKERFSLILESASTNQTSMYLCASRHGVGGTEAFFGQGTRLTVV.

This clone was seen more than once but under ten times. The chain recombines TRBV28 with TRBJ1-4; tentatively, D is TRBD1 (5 bases). The germline gives CDR1 MDHEN, CDR2 SYDVKM. Trimming pared 6 bases from V and 0 bases from J, leaving 23 bases between. The CDR3 consists of 19 residues. CDR3 nucleotide sequence: TGTGCCAGCAGCCAAAAGGCTGCTGGGGGGAAAGCAACTAATGAAAAACTGTTTTTT. Protein sequence: CASSQKAAGGKATNEKLFF.

The V call is TRBV19, the J call TRBJ2-1, with D perhaps TRBD2 (7 bases). Trimming stripped 3 bases from V and 8 bases from J, with 17 bases between. The CDR3 runs to 15 residues. Germline V lookup: CDR1 LNHDA, CDR2 SQIVND (reference sequence). Here the CDR3 DNA reads TGTGCCAGTAGTATGGGGGCGGGAGTTATCTATGAGCAGTTCTTC. Protein product: CASSMGAGVIYEQFF.